The next 9 T cell receptor beta chains were all read from a single sample in a study of CD8 T cells in Susac syndrome. It was with random hexamers that roughly 0.45 to 1 ug RNA was reverse transcribed. MiXCR, applied by TCRdb to the immunoSEQ multiplex PCR reads, yields one record per CDR3 protein. The sample contains roughly 180,000 distinct CDR3 sequences, approximately 93% of which appear only once. The sequencing sample was made of CD4+ T cells from PBMCs. The source of these receptors is a human donor with multiple sclerosis.

The J gene is TRBJ2-1, the V gene TRBV6-1, with TRBD2 identical over 10 bases. Germline V gene lookup returns CDR1 MNHNS and CDR2 SASEGT. This CDR3 region has 14 residues. Trimming at V came to 8 bases and at J to 6 bases, leaving 7 bases not matched to a gene. The CDR3 DNA reads TGTGCCAGCTGGTCTAGCGGGGGAACCAATGAGCAGTTCTTC. Its protein product is CASWSSGGTNEQFF.

The chain employs TRBV30 and TRBJ1-1; D possibly corresponds to TRBD1 (5 bases). V was trimmed by 2 bases and J by 1 base, leaving 8 bases between them. Per germline, CDR1 GTSNPN and CDR2 SVGIG (reference sequence). This CDR3 has 13 amino acids. The CDR3 is CAWSSRGNTEAFF. The CDR3 DNA follows: TGTGCCTGGAGTAGTAGGGGGAACACTGAAGCTTTCTTT.

The rearrangement uses TRBV2 and TRBJ1-2, with 7 bases identical to TRBD1. After removal of 2 bases from V and 8 bases from J, the junction contained 5 bases not matched to a gene. The V gene's germline CDR1 is SNHLY and CDR2 FYNNEI. The CDR3 covers 13 residues. CDR3 protein: CASSESPGGGYTF. CDR3 coding DNA: TGTGCCAGCAGTGAAAGTCCAGGGGGAGGCTACACCTTC. Using reference TRBV2 and TRBJ1-2 for the parts outside the CDR3, the full variable domain is EPEVTQTPSHQVTQMGQEVILRCVPISNHLYFYWYRQILGQKVEFLVSFYNNEISEKSEIFDDQFSVERPDGSNFTLKIRSTKLEDSAMYFCASSESPGGGYTFGSGTRLTVV.

This sequence joins TRBV18 and TRBJ2-3; D might be TRBD2 (6 bases). The V gene's germline CDR1 is KGHSH and CDR2 LQKENI. CDR3 length: 14 amino acids. V lost 5 bases and J 9 bases, leaving 18 bases between the germline ends. The CDR3 nucleotides read TGTGCCAGCTCAGGAGGTGGGACTGGCGGCACGCAGTATTTT. Translated, it gives CASSGGGTGGTQYF.

This chain links TRBV2 with TRBJ1-4; D unclear. Trimming pared 6 bases from V and 1 base from J, leaving 9 bases between. The germline gives CDR1 SNHLY, CDR2 FYNNEI. The CDR3 loop spans 14 amino acids. The CDR3 loop reads CASRTLGTNEKLFF. The CDR3 DNA reads TGTGCCAGCAGGACACTCGGAACTAATGAAAAACTGTTTTTT.

J is TRBJ1-2 and V is TRBV7-2, with D possibly TRBD1 on 5 matching bases. The CDR3 has 13 amino acids. The germline V and J ends were trimmed by 1 base and 7 bases, with 10 bases remaining between them. Germline V gene sequence: CDR1 SGHTA, CDR2 FQGNSA. The CDR3 DNA reads as TGTGCCAGCAGCTTAGGGTCGGGGCTTGGCTACACCTTC. It encodes CASSLGSGLGYTF.

This chain connects TRBV28 to TRBJ2-3, with TRBD1 as a possible D gene (5 bases). The CDR3 runs 14 residues. Trimming took 4 bases from V and 6 from J, leaving 14 bases between them. CDR1 is MDHEN, CDR2 SYDVKM, per germline. The CDR3 is CASSSSLGPDTQYF. DNA of the CDR3: TGTGCCAGCAGTTCCTCGTTGGGGCCGGATACGCAGTATTTT.

V is TRBV11-2 and J is TRBJ2-7, with TRBD1 matching over 7 bases. V shed 4 bases and J 9 bases; nucleotides not matched to a gene: 15. The CDR3 is 15 amino acids. Germline loops: CDR1 SGHAT, CDR2 FQNNGV. CDR3 sequence reads: CASSSPGQTIPGQYF. The CDR3 bases are TGTGCCAGCAGCTCGCCGGGACAGACTATTCCTGGGCAGTACTTC. Full variable domain (remainder filled in from reference TRBV11-2 and TRBJ2-7): EAGVAQSPRYKIIEKRQSVAFWCNPISGHATLYWYQQILGQGPKLLIQFQNNGVVDDSQLPKDRFSAERLKGVDSTLKIQPAKLEDSAVYLCASSSPGQTIPGQYFGPGTRLTVT.

The CDR3 protein is CASSQSPKPGHQETQYF. CDR3 nucleotides: TGCGCCAGCAGTCAATCCCCTAAACCCGGGCACCAAGAGACCCAGTACTTC. The rearrangement joins TRBV23-1 to TRBJ2-5; D remains ambiguous. TRBV23-1 is labeled an ORF, and its function is uncertain. V shed 0 bases and J shed 0 bases, with 14 bases lying between them. The CDR3 covers 17 residues.